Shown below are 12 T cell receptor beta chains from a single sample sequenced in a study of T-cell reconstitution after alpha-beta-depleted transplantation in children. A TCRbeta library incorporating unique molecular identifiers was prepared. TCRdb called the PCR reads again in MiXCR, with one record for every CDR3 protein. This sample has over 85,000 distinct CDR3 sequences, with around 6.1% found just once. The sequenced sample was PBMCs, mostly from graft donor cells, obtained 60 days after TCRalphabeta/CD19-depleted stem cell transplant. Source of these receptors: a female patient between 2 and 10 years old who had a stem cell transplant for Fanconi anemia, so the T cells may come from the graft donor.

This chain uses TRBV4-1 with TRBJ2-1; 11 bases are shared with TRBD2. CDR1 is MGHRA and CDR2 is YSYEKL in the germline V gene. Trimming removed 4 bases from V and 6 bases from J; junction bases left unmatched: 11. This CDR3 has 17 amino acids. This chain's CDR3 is CASSLLGVSGGANEQFF. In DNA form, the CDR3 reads TGCGCCAGCAGCCTTTTGGGGGTTAGCGGGGGGGCCAATGAGCAGTTCTTC.

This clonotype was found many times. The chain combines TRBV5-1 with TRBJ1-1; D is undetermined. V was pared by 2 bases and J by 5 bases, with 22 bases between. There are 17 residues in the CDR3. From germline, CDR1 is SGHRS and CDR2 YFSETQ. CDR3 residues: CASSFYPPGGGETEAFF. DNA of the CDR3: TGCGCCAGCAGCTTTTACCCTCCCGGTGGCGGGGAGACTGAAGCTTTCTTT.

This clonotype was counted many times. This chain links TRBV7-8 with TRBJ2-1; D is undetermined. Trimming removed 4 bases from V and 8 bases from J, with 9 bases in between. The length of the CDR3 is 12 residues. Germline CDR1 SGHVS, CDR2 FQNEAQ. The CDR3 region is CASSYNPHEQFF. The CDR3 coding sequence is TGTGCCAGCAGCTACAACCCCCATGAGCAGTTCTTC. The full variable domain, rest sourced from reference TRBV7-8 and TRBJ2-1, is GAGVSQSPRYKVAKRGQDVALRCDPISGHVSLFWYQQALGQGPEFLTYFQNEAQLDKSGLPSDRFFAERPEGSVSTLKIQRTQQEDSAVYLCASSYNPHEQFFGPGTRLTVL.

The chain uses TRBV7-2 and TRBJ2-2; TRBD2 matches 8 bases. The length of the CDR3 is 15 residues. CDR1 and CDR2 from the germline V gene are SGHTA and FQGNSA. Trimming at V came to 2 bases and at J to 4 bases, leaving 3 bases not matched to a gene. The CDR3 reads CASSLRGGVTGELFF. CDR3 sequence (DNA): TGTGCCAGCAGCTTACGGGGGGGGGTCACCGGGGAGCTGTTTTTT.

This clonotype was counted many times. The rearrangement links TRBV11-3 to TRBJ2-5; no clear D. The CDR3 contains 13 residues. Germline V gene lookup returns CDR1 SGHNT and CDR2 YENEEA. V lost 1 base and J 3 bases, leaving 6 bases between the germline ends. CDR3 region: CASSLGAEETQYF. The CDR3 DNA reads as TGTGCCAGCAGCTTAGGGGCAGAAGAGACCCAGTACTTC.

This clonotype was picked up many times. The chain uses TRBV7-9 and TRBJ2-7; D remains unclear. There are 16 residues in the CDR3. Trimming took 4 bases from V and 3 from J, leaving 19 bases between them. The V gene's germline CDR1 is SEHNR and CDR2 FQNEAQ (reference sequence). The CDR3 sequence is CASSSGRLSNYYEQYF. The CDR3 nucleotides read TGTGCCAGCAGCTCCGGTAGACTTTCAAATTACTACGAGCAGTACTTC. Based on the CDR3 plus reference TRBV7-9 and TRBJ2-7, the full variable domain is DTGVSQNPRHKITKRGQNVTFRCDPISEHNRLYWYRQTLGQGPEFLTYFQNEAQLEKSRLLSDRFSAERPKGSFSTLEIQRTEQGDSAMYLCASSSGRLSNYYEQYFGPGTRLTVT.

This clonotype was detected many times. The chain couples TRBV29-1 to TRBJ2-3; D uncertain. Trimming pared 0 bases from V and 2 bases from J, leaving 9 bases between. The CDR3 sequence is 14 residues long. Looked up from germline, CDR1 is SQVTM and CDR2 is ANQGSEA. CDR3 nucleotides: TGCAGCGTTGAAGATCCGGCCACCACAGATACGCAGTATTTT. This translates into CSVEDPATTDTQYF.

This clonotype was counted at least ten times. The CDR3 here is CASSRPTSGRFYEQYF. The CDR3 region has the DNA TGTGCCAGCTCGCGCCCGACTAGCGGGAGGTTCTACGAGCAGTACTTC. The rearrangement joins TRBV18 to TRBJ2-7; TRBD2 agrees at 13 bases. The germline V gene encodes CDR1 KGHSH and CDR2 LQKENI. This CDR3 has 16 amino acids. V lost 6 bases to trimming and J lost 3 bases; unmatched junction nucleotides: 8.

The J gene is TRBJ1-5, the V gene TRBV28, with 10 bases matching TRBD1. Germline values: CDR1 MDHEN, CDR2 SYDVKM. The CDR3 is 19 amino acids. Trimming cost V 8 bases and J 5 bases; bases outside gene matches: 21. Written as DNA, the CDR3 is TGTGCCAGCCGAGGACCCGACAGGGGGCGAAGGGAGGGCGATCAGCCCCAGCATTTT. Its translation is CASRGPDRGRREGDQPQHF.

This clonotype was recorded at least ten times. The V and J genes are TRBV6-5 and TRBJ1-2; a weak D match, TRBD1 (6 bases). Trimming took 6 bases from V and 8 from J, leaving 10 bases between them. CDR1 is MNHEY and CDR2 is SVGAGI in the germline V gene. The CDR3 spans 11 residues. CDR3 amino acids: CASRYREGYTF. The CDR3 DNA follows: TGTGCCAGCAGATACAGGGAGGGCTACACCTTC.

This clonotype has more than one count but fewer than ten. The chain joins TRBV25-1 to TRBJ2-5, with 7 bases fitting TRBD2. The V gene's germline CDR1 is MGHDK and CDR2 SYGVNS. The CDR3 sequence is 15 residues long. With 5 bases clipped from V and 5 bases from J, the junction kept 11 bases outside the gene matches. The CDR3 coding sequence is TGTGCCAGCAGTCCAAACATGGAAGCGGGGGAGACCCAGTACTTC. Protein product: CASSPNMEAGETQYF.

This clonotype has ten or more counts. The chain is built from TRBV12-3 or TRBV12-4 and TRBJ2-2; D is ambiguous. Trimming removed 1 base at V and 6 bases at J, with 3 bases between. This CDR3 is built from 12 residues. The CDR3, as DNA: TGTGCCAGCAGTTTAGGGTCCGGGGAGCTGTTTTTT. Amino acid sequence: CASSLGSGELFF.